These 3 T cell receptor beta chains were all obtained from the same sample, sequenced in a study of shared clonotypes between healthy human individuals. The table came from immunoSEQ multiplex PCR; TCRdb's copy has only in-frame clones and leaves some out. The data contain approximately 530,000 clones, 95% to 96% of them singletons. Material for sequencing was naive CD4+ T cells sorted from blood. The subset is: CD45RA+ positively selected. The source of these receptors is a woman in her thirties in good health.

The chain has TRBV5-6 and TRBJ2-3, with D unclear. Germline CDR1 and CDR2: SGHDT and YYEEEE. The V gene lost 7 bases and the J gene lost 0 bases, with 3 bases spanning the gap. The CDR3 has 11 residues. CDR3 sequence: CASSSTDTQYF. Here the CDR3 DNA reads TGTGCCAGCTCTAGCACAGATACGCAGTATTTT.

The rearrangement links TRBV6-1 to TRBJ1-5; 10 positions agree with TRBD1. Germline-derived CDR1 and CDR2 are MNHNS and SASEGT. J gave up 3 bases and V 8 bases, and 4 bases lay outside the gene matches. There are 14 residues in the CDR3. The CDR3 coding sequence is TGTGCCAGCGGGACAGGGGCCCCCAATCAGCCCCAGCATTTT. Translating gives CASGTGAPNQPQHF.

The CDR3: CSRCYEQYF. The CDR3 DNA follows: TGCAGTAGGTGCTACGAGCAGTACTTC. The chain combines TRBV20-1 with TRBJ2-7; D is ambiguous. The V and J ends lost 8 bases and 3 bases respectively, with 5 bases between them. Germline V gives CDR1 DFQATT, CDR2 SNEGSKA (reference sequence). The CDR3 is 9 amino acids.